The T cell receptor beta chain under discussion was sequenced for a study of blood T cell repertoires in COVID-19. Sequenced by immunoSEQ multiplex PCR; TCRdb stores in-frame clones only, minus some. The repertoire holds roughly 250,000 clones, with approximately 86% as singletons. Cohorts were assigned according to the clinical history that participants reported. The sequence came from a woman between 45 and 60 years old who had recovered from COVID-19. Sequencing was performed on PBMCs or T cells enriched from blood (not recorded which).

CDR3 DNA: TGTGCCAGCAGCCAAGAATTAGTACCTGGGGCCAACGTCCTGACTTTC. It encodes CASSQELVPGANVLTF. V usage is TRBV3-1 (or the pseudogene TRBV3-2) and J usage is TRBJ2-6; D unclear. The germline V gene encodes CDR1 LGHDT and CDR2 YNNKEL (reference sequence). With 0 bases removed from V and 2 bases from J, the gap between germline ends came to 8 bases. This CDR3 is built from 16 residues.